A selection of T cell receptor beta chains follows, all from one sample in a study of immune evolution from preneoplasia to lung adenocarcinoma. Profiled with immunoSEQ multiplex PCR; TCRdb holds only in-frame clones, not every one. This sample has a few thousand clones; 48% occur once, and the top ten carry around 22%. What was sequenced was FFPE normal lung tissue adjacent to the tumor. The receptors originated from a person aged 45-60 years with lung adenocarcinoma. Each CDR3 is given with its conserved first and last residue. The D gene is left open where the match is weak. A row's size may be missing; if present it is once, few, many or a size class.

few,TRBV28,NA,TRBJ2-2,TGTGCCAGCAGTCCCGGGAGAACCACCGGGGAGCTGTTTTTT,CASSPGRTTGELFF
NA,TRBV30,NA,TRBJ1-1,TGTGCCTCAGATGGAGGAAGAATGAACACTGAAGCTTTCTTT,CASDGGRMNTEAFF
once,TRBV5-4,TRBD2,TRBJ2-5,TGTGCCAGCAGCTTTCGACTAGCGGGGGGGCAAGAGACCCAGTACTTC,CASSFRLAGGQETQYF
few,TRBV28,TRBD2,TRBJ2-1,TGTGCCAGCAGGGAAAGAGCGGGGGCGGTATACAATGAGCAGTTCTTC,CASRERAGAVYNEQFF
few,TRBV6-6,NA,TRBJ1-5,TGTGCCAGCAGCTTCGTGGGGGATCAGCCCCAGCATTTT,CASSFVGDQPQHF
NA,TRBV28,NA,TRBJ1-2,TGTGCCAGCAGTCCGGGACTGCCGAATTATGGCTACACCTTC,CASSPGLPNYGYTF
NA,TRBV29-1,TRBD1,TRBJ1-2,TGCAGCGTAGCCTCCAGGACAGGGGGCGCCGGCTACACCTTC,CSVASRTGGAGYTF
few,TRBV28,NA,TRBJ1-5,TGTGCCAGCAGTGGCCGACACTATAGCAATCAGCCCCAGCATTTT,CASSGRHYSNQPQHF
medium-sized,TRBV2,NA,TRBJ1-1,TGTGCCAGCAGTGAGAATACTCTCACTGAAGCTTTCTTT,CASSENTLTEAFF
few,TRBV21-1,NA,TRBJ1-1,TGTGCCAGCAGCGAACGTATACATCGCACTGAAGCTTTCTTT,CASSERIHRTEAFF
NA,TRBV11-2,TRBD2,TRBJ2-7,TGTGCCAGCAGCTATGGGCGGGAGGACTCCTACGAGCAGTACTTC,CASSYGREDSYEQYF
few,TRBV9,TRBD2,TRBJ2-7,TGTGCCAGCAGCGCGGGACTAGCGGAGACCTACGAGCAGTACTTC,CASSAGLAETYEQYF
few,TRBV5-1,TRBD2,TRBJ2-1,TGCGCCAGCAGCTTTGCGGGGGACGGTGAGCAGTTCTTC,CASSFAGDGEQFF